Listed here is a single T cell receptor beta chain. This record comes from a study of blood T cell repertoires in COVID-19. Study as a whole: There were acute and convalescent COVID-19 samples, and they came from the United States, Italy and Spain. Sources were T cells, B-cell-depleted T cells, or PBMCs; the material itself was cDNA or gDNA.

This CDR3 comprises 12 residues. J was trimmed by 7 bases and V by 4 bases; bases with no gene match: 3. Study processing details: Amplified reference gene primers provided the basis for estimating nucleated cell counts. Sequencing used immunoSEQ multiplex PCR; TCRdb keeps in-frame clones, though not all of them. V and J calls and clone size are given by that table; D and trimming were obtained from the DNA. Of 180,000 or so clones in the sample, 75% to 80% are singletons; the top ten hold roughly 9.4%. The TCR was taken from a woman between 50 and 59 years old with active or convalescent COVID-19. The specimen sequenced was peripheral blood. The rearrangement uses TRBV12-3 or TRBV12-4 and TRBJ1-2, with TRBD1 matching 7 bases. The CDR3 sequence is CASSSTGAGYTF. The DNA for the CDR3 is TGTGCCAGCAGTTCCACAGGGGCTGGCTACACCTTC.